Each of the 6 T cell receptor beta chains below was sequenced from the same sample in a study of T cells after posttransplantation cyclophosphamide. This table comes from immunoSEQ multiplex PCR, and its TCRdb copy is limited to in-frame clones, with some not included. The data contain 15,000 to 20,000 clones, 65% to 85% of them seen just once; the ten biggest clones take up 2.5% to 3.5%. Methotrexate plus calcineurin inhibitor accompanied controls' myeloablative marrow transplants; sampling was 1 year later. The starting material was PBMCs, obtained 430 to 450 days after allogeneic stem cell transplant with calcineurin inhibitor and methotrexate. The receptors were sampled from a young adult male patient who received an allogeneic stem cell transplant from an unrelated donor, was CMV-positive, and had acute and chronic GVHD. The graft donor may be the source of some T cells.

The rearrangement joins TRBV6-5 to TRBJ2-7, with 8 bases matching TRBD2. Germline loops: CDR1 MNHEY, CDR2 SVGAGI. Trimming took 5 bases from V and 4 from J; bases not matched to a gene: 10. The CDR3 sequence is 15 residues long. The CDR3, as DNA: TGTGCCAGCAGTCCCTCAGCGGGAGAATTTTACGAGCAGTACTTC. Protein sequence: CASSPSAGEFYEQYF.

The V call is TRBV18, the J call TRBJ1-3, with D tentatively TRBD1 (5 bases). Trimming pared 2 bases from V and 0 bases from J, leaving 11 bases between. The CDR3 covers 16 residues. Germline CDR1 reads KGHSH; CDR2 reads LQKENI. In DNA, the CDR3 is TGTGCCAGCTCACCATACCAGGGCAACTCTGGAAACACCATATATTTT. Encoded protein: CASSPYQGNSGNTIYF.

The chain is built from TRBV4-2 and TRBJ2-1; no clear D. The CDR3 extends over 14 amino acids. From germline, CDR1 is LGHNA and CDR2 YNFKEQ. V was pared by 1 base and J by 6 bases, with 10 bases between. The CDR3 is CASSQGGSSNEQFF. The CDR3 region has the DNA TGTGCCAGCAGCCAAGGAGGTAGCAGCAATGAGCAGTTCTTC.

This clone is termed large. This chain connects TRBV4-1 to TRBJ1-5, with D perhaps TRBD1 (6 bases). CDR1 and CDR2 (germline): MGHRA, YSYEKL. This CDR3 region has 16 residues. V was shortened by 4 bases and J by 6 bases, with 19 bases between the two germline ends. This chain's CDR3 is CASSLTPGVQGQPQHF. Written as DNA, the CDR3 is TGCGCCAGCAGCCTGACTCCCGGGGTACAGGGTCAGCCCCAGCATTTT.

The rearrangement uses TRBV6-6 and TRBJ2-7, with 7 nucleotides matching TRBD1. V shed 6 bases, J shed 5 bases, and the junction held 7 bases outside the gene matches. The CDR3 has 13 amino acids. Germline V gene lookup returns CDR1 MNHNY and CDR2 SVGAGI (reference sequence). CDR3: CASSSRQGHEQYF. CDR3 DNA: TGTGCCAGCAGCTCTCGACAGGGCCACGAGCAGTACTTC.

The CDR3 region has the DNA TGTGCCAGCAGCCAAGATAGGGGAGGCGGGAACACCATATATTTT. Residues: CASSQDRGGGNTIYF. The rearrangement uses TRBV7-9 and TRBJ1-3, with TRBD1 as a possible D gene (5 bases). The V end was cut by 5 bases, the J end by 7 bases, with 18 bases between. The CDR3 is 15 amino acids. Germline V gene lookup returns CDR1 SEHNR and CDR2 FQNEAQ (reference sequence).